This TCR beta chain was identified during a study of T cell repertoires in cytomegalovirus infection. In the study overall: Matching HLA type and CMV infection were both indicated by public TCR beta signatures. Overall study findings and caveats: In two of eight donors, the top clonotype was HLA-C-restricted CMV-specific. Based on cumulative public TCR beta family frequency, carriers of CMV plus the relevant HLA were identified.

A single record per CDR3 protein comes from TCRdb applying MiXCR to the reads. The repertoire includes a few hundred thousand distinct CDR3 sequences, 40% of them detected once, and 48% sits in the top ten. Germline trimming cut 0 bases from V and 4 bases from J; bases unmatched to any gene: 6. CDR1 and CDR2 from the germline V gene are DFQATT and SNEGSKA (reference sequence). The CDR3 sequence is 16 residues long. Notes on this clonotype: Antigen specificity is unknown.

The gene calls are TRBV20-1 and TRBJ2-3; 11 nucleotides match TRBD2. The material was cultured PBMCs, obtained from culture after CMV antigen stimulation. The receptor was derived from a human donor in good health (CMV status not recorded). Some clones in this sample may be carry-over from other donors' samples. The CDR3 sequence: CSARDQLAGGADTQYF. In nucleotides, the CDR3 is TGCAGTGCTAGAGATCAGCTAGCGGGGGGTGCAGATACGCAGTATTTT.